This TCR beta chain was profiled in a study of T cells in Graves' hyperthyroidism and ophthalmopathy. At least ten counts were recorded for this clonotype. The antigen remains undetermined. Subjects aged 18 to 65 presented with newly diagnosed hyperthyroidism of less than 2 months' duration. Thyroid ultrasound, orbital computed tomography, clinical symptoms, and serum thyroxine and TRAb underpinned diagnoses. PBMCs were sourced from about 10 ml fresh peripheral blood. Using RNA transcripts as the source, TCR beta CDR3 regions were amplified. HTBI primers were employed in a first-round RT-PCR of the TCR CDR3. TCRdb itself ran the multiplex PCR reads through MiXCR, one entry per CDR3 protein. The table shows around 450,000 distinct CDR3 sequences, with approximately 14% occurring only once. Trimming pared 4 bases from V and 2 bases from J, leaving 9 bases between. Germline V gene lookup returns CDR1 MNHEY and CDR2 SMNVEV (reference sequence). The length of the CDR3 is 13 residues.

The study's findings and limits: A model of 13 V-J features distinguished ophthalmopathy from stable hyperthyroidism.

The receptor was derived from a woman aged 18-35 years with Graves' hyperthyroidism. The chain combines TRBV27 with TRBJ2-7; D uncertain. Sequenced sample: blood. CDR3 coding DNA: TGTGCCAGCAGTTATAGGGTACCCTACGAGCAGTACTTC. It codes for CASSYRVPYEQYF.